The 31 T cell receptor beta chains below come from one sample, sequenced in a study of T cell responses to AZD1222 COVID-19 vaccine. The table came from immunoSEQ multiplex PCR; TCRdb's copy has only in-frame clones and leaves some out. The repertoire includes just under 95,000 clones, 88% of them detected once, and 13% sits in the top ten. The sequencing here drew on peripheral blood, taken on day 0 of AZD1222 vaccination. These receptor sequences come from an adult in good health.

The chain is built from TRBV19 and TRBJ1-2; D call uncertain. Germline CDR1 and CDR2: LNHDA and SQIVND (reference sequence). The CDR3 spans 15 residues. Trimming shortened V by 3 bases and J by 4 bases, and 15 bases separated the two germline ends. In nucleotides, the CDR3 is TGTGCCAGTAGTATCGGGCTAGATGCTAGCTATGGCTACACCTTC. Its protein is CASSIGLDASYGYTF. The complete variable domain, with remaining parts taken from reference TRBV19 and TRBJ1-2, reads DGGITQSPKYLFRKEGQNVTLSCEQNLNHDAMYWYRQDPGQGLRLIYYSQIVNDFQKGDIAEGYSVSREKKESFPLTVTSAQKNPTAFYLCASSIGLDASYGYTFGSGTRLTVV.

V gene TRBV4-1 combines with J gene TRBJ2-1; D is ambiguous. CDR3 length: 17 amino acids. The ends were cut back, 0 bases at V and 3 bases at J, with 15 bases in the middle. Germline V CDR1 and CDR2: MGHRA, YSYEKL. The CDR3 nucleotides are TGCGCCAGCAGCCAAGAATCGGGCGACGGTAGCTACAATGAGCAGTTCTTC. Its protein is CASSQESGDGSYNEQFF.

The chain links TRBV19 to TRBJ1-2; TRBD1 aligns across 12 bases. CDR1 is LNHDA, CDR2 SQIVND, per germline (reference sequence). V was pared by 3 bases and J by 6 bases, with 8 bases of the junction left unmatched. The CDR3 is made up of 16 amino acids. DNA of the CDR3: TGTGCCAGTAGTATTGGCGGCGGGACAGGGGGCAATGGCTACACCTTC. It yields the protein CASSIGGGTGGNGYTF. Full variable domain (missing parts from reference TRBV19 and TRBJ1-2): DGGITQSPKYLFRKEGQNVTLSCEQNLNHDAMYWYRQDPGQGLRLIYYSQIVNDFQKGDIAEGYSVSREKKESFPLTVTSAQKNPTAFYLCASSIGGGTGGNGYTFGSGTRLTVV.

CDR3 sequence reads: CASSLGGNSYNEQFF. In nucleotides, the CDR3 is TGTGCCAGCAGCTTGGGTGGAAACTCCTACAATGAGCAGTTCTTC. V gene TRBV11-3 combines with J gene TRBJ2-1, with unresolved D. From germline, CDR1 is SGHNT and CDR2 YENEEA. The CDR3 length is 15 residues. V was pared by 3 bases and J by 0 bases, with 9 bases between.

This clone was counted a few times. This chain connects TRBV19 to TRBJ1-6; D gene unclear. V lost 10 bases and J lost 7, with 11 bases in between. The CDR3 has 12 residues. Germline loops: CDR1 LNHDA, CDR2 SQIVND (reference sequence). CDR3 protein: CAKGRSNSPLHF. The CDR3 DNA reads TGTGCCAAAGGACGTTCAAATTCACCCCTCCACTTT. The full variable domain, in which reference TRBV19 and TRBJ1-6 provide the parts outside the CDR3, is DGGITQSPKYLFRKEGQNVTLSCEQNLNHDAMYWYRQDPGQGLRLIYYSQIVNDFQKGDIAEGYSVSREKKESFPLTVTSAQKNPTAFYLCAKGRSNSPLHFGNGTRLTVT.

The genes are TRBV30 and TRBJ1-5, with TRBD1 identical over 7 bases. The CDR3 loop spans 13 amino acids. J gave up 5 bases and V 5 bases, and 6 bases lay outside the gene matches. Per germline, CDR1 GTSNPN and CDR2 SVGIG (reference sequence). The CDR3 is CAWGTVRDQPQHF. CDR3 coding DNA: TGTGCCTGGGGGACAGTAAGGGATCAGCCCCAGCATTTT.

This chain joins TRBV7-3 and TRBJ1-6; D gene unclear. V was pared by 1 base and J by 6 bases, with 4 bases between. The CDR3 spans 13 residues. Germline V gene data show CDR1 as SGHTA and CDR2 as FQGTGA. CDR3 sequence reads: CASSLKGNSPLHF. In DNA, the CDR3 is TGTGCCAGCAGCTTAAAGGGTAATTCACCCCTCCACTTT. The full variable domain, in which reference TRBV7-3 and TRBJ1-6 provide the parts outside the CDR3, is GAGVSQTPSNKVTEKGKYVELRCDPISGHTALYWYRQSLGQGPEFLIYFQGTGAADDSGLPNDRFFAVRPEGSVSTLKIQRTERGDSAVYLCASSLKGNSPLHFGNGTRLTVT.

This rearrangement joins TRBV5-8 to TRBJ2-7, with D unresolved. Between the trimmed V and J ends, which lost 0 bases and 2 bases, there was a span of 3 bases. This CDR3 is built from 12 residues. CDR1 is SGHTS and CDR2 is YDEGEE in the germline V gene. The DNA of the CDR3 is TGTGCCAGCAGCTTGGGGACCTACGAGCAGTACTTC. It specifies CASSLGTYEQYF.

V is TRBV2 and J is TRBJ1-2, with 8 nucleotides matching TRBD1. Germline CDR1 and CDR2: SNHLY and FYNNEI. This CDR3 is 14 amino acids long. The V segment lost 2 bases and the J segment 9 bases; nucleotides outside the gene matches: 8. The CDR3 DNA reads as TGTGCCAGCAGTGAAAGGACAGGGACATATCGCTACACCTTC. As protein: CASSERTGTYRYTF.

V gene TRBV6-5 combines with J gene TRBJ1-3, with a weak D call TRBD1 (5 bases). Germline CDR1 is MNHEY and CDR2 is SVGAGI. The CDR3 extends over 14 amino acids. The V end was cut by 4 bases, the J end by 3 bases, with 10 bases between. CDR3 nucleotides: TGTGCCAGCAGTTTCGGGGCGGGTGGAAACACCATATATTTT. It yields the protein CASSFGAGGNTIYF.

The chain employs TRBV13 and TRBJ1-2; TRBD1 aligns across 7 bases. The CDR3 runs to 15 residues. Germline CDR1 and CDR2: PRHDT and FYEKMQ (reference sequence). V lost 0 bases, J lost 0 bases, and 1 base stayed unmatched. CDR3 coding DNA: TGTGCCAGCAGCTTAGGGCAGGGGGCTAACTATGGCTACACCTTC. Its translation: CASSLGQGANYGYTF. Filled out from reference TRBV13 and TRBJ1-2, the complete variable domain reads AAGVIQSPRHLIKEKRETATLKCYPIPRHDTVYWYQQGPGQDPQFLISFYEKMQSDKGSIPDRFSAQQFSDYHSELNMSSLELGDSALYFCASSLGQGANYGYTFGSGTRLTVV.

The chain is built from TRBV4-1 and TRBJ1-2; D is uncertain. This CDR3 contains 12 residues. Germline CDR1 is MGHRA and CDR2 is YSYEKL. V lost 0 bases and J lost 6, with 5 bases in between. The CDR3 DNA sequence: TGCGCCAGCAGCCAAGATCAGGATGGCTACACCTTC. As protein: CASSQDQDGYTF.

In this sample, this clone turned up once. This chain connects TRBV19 to TRBJ1-2, with D possibly TRBD1 on 6 matching bases. CDR1 and CDR2 from the germline V gene are LNHDA and SQIVND (reference sequence). The CDR3 consists of 14 residues. The V end was cut by 6 bases, the J end by 2 bases, with 13 bases between. The CDR3, as DNA: TGTGCCAGTAGAAACCTAGGGGGGAACTATGGCTACACCTTC. It encodes CASRNLGGNYGYTF.

On this clone itself: Relative to the germline gene, one junction end is altered; a read error may explain this. The chain links TRBV12-3 or TRBV12-4 to TRBJ1-2; D remains unclear. The CDR3 has 12 amino acids. In DNA form, the CDR3 reads TGTGCCAGCAGTTCCCCCAGTGGACCCAACTCCTTC. Its protein product is CASSSPSGPNSF.

V and J are TRBV30 and TRBJ2-6; 8 bases align to TRBD1. The V segment lost 8 bases and the J segment 4 bases; nucleotides outside the gene matches: 1. The CDR3 length is 12 residues. Germline V gene lookup returns CDR1 GTSNPN and CDR2 SVGIG (reference sequence). The CDR3 bases are TGTGCCCGGGACAGGGGGGCCAACGTCCTGACTTTC. It is translated as CARDRGANVLTF. The variable domain in full, with the rest retrieved from reference TRBV30 and TRBJ2-6, is SQTIHQWPATLVQPVGSPLSLECTVEGTSNPNLYWYRQAAGRGLQLLFYSVGIGQISSEVPQNLSASRPQDRQFILSSKKLLLSDSGFYLCARDRGANVLTFGAGSRLTVL.

The rearrangement joins TRBV1 to TRBJ1-4. TRBV1 is described as a pseudogene. This CDR3 comprises 14 residues. CDR3 nucleotide sequence: TGCACCAGCAGCCTTCGGGGAGGGGGTGAAAAACTGTTTTTT. Translating it yields CTSSLRGGGEKLFF.

The V call is TRBV6-5, the J call TRBJ2-7; 11 bases line up with TRBD1. Germline-derived CDR1 and CDR2 are MNHEY and SVGAGI. After removal of 2 bases from V and 6 bases from J, the junction contained 9 bases not matched to a gene. The CDR3 contains 16 residues. In nucleotides, the CDR3 is TGTGCCAGCAGTTACCCCGGGACAGGGGGATTGCGCGAGCAGTACTTC. Amino acid sequence: CASSYPGTGGLREQYF.

J is TRBJ2-1 and V is TRBV11-3; tentatively, D is TRBD2 (6 bases). Trimming left V 5 bases short and J 2 bases short, with 10 bases between. CDR1 SGHNT and CDR2 YENEEA come from the germline V gene. The CDR3 has 14 residues. For the CDR3, the DNA is TGTGCCAGCAGCCCCGGGGGTCCCTACAATGAGCAGTTCTTC. Translation: CASSPGGPYNEQFF.

The rearrangement joins TRBV18 to TRBJ1-1, with D unclear. This CDR3 contains 12 residues. V was cut by 2 bases and J by 3 bases, with 4 bases left in between. The germline V gene encodes CDR1 KGHSH and CDR2 LQKENI. CDR3 nucleotides: TGTGCCAGCTCACCAACGGACACTGAAGCTTTCTTT. Its protein product is CASSPTDTEAFF.

V and J are TRBV27 and TRBJ2-7, with 7 bases that match TRBD1. Germline V gene sequence: CDR1 MNHEY, CDR2 SMNVEV (reference sequence). The CDR3 has 14 residues. Trimming at V came to 6 bases and at J to 3 bases, leaving 8 bases not matched to a gene. CDR3 nucleotides: TGTGCCAGCAGCCAGGGACAGAGAATCTACGAGCAGTACTTC. Translation: CASSQGQRIYEQYF.

V usage is TRBV6-5 and J usage is TRBJ2-7, with TRBD1 identical over 9 bases. V was pared by 6 bases and J by 7 bases, with 7 bases of the junction left unmatched. CDR3 size: 13 residues. Germline-derived CDR1 and CDR2 are MNHEY and SVGAGI. CDR3 DNA sequence: TGTGCCAGCAGCCCAACAGGGACAGGGGAGCAGTACTTC. Residues: CASSPTGTGEQYF.

This rearrangement joins TRBV19 to TRBJ1-2, with 9 positions matching TRBD1. The CDR3 has 13 amino acids. J lost 6 bases, V lost 6 bases, and 5 bases had no gene match. CDR1 is LNHDA and CDR2 is SQIVND in the germline V gene (reference sequence). CDR3 bases: TGTGCCAGTAGGAACAGGGGGCTGGATGGCTACACCTTC. It specifies CASRNRGLDGYTF.

V usage is TRBV7-3 and J usage is TRBJ2-1; 8 nucleotides match TRBD2. The CDR3 spans 15 residues. V trimming: 2 bases; J trimming: 9 bases; junction bases outside the gene matches: 9. Germline CDR1 reads SGHTA; CDR2 reads FQGTGA. The CDR3 nucleotides read TGTGCCAGCAGCTTACAGCGGGGGACAATTAGTGAGCAGTTCTTC. Protein sequence: CASSLQRGTISEQFF.

The V gene is TRBV2, the J gene TRBJ1-1; 8 bases are shared with TRBD1. J lost 5 bases, V lost 7 bases, and 6 bases had no gene match. Germline-derived CDR1 and CDR2 are SNHLY and FYNNEI. The CDR3 runs 13 residues. CDR3 nucleotide sequence: TGTGCCAGCACCCCAGGGGGCATAACTGAAGCTTTCTTT. Encoded protein: CASTPGGITEAFF.

The chain couples TRBV11-1 to TRBJ2-7; D call uncertain. Germline CDR1 is SGHAT and CDR2 is FQDESV (reference sequence). V lost 1 base to trimming and J lost 7 bases, with 8 bases between them. CDR3 size: 12 residues. The DNA of the CDR3 is TGTGCCAGCAGCTTAGTAAGTGAAGAGCAGTACTTC. Protein: CASSLVSEEQYF.

This clone was observed once. V is TRBV6-1 and J is TRBJ1-2; tentative D call: TRBD1 (5 bases). Germline CDR1 and CDR2: MNHNS and SASEGT. CDR3 length equals 14 residues. V was trimmed by 3 bases and J by 7 bases, leaving 15 bases between them. CDR3 residues: CASSDLFGGSGYTF. The CDR3 DNA is TGTGCCAGCAGTGATTTGTTCGGGGGAAGTGGCTACACCTTC.

The chain couples TRBV6-2 or TRBV6-3 to TRBJ1-5; TRBD1 agrees at 8 bases. There are 16 residues in the CDR3. The trim removed 2 bases at V and 4 bases at J, leaving 7 bases unmatched. Germline values: CDR1 MNHEY, CDR2 SVGEGT. This chain's CDR3 is CASSYTTGVFNQPQHF. The CDR3 bases are TGTGCCAGCAGTTACACGACAGGGGTTTTTAATCAGCCCCAGCATTTT.

The V and J genes are TRBV6-5 and TRBJ1-1; unclear D gene. V lost 5 bases and J 7 bases, leaving 14 bases between the germline ends. Germline values: CDR1 MNHEY, CDR2 SVGAGI. This CDR3 comprises 13 residues. The CDR3 here is CASSLSGSYEAFF. The CDR3, as DNA: TGTGCCAGCAGTCTGTCGGGAAGTTATGAAGCTTTCTTT.

V and J are TRBV28 and TRBJ1-6; D gene unclear. Germline V gene data show CDR1 as MDHEN and CDR2 as SYDVKM. CDR3 length: 14 amino acids. V gave up 7 bases and J gave up 7 bases, with 14 bases separating them. The CDR3, as DNA: TGTGCCAGCAATTCCGGGTCAATGAATTCACCCCTCCACTTT. Residues: CASNSGSMNSPLHF.

The chain has TRBV6-5 and TRBJ2-2; 7 bases are shared with TRBD1. The trim removed 7 bases at V and 4 bases at J, leaving 9 bases unmatched. The germline V gene has CDR1 MNHEY and CDR2 SVGAGI. This CDR3 contains 15 residues. CDR3 nucleotides: TGTGCCAGCATTAGGGGGACAGTTGGCACCGGGGAGCTGTTTTTT. Its protein is CASIRGTVGTGELFF.

This chain's CDR3 is CASSETGTGGHEQYF. In nucleotides, the CDR3 is TGCGCCAGCAGTGAGACTGGGACAGGGGGCCACGAGCAGTACTTC. The chain employs TRBV10-2 and TRBJ2-7, with 12 bases lining up with TRBD1. This CDR3 is 15 amino acids long. CDR1 is WSHSY and CDR2 is SAAADI in the germline V gene. V lost 2 bases and J lost 5; bases outside the gene matches: 4.